A single sample is the source of the 14 T cell receptor beta chains below, sequenced in a study of CD8 T cells in ankylosing spondylitis. What these receptors recognize is not known. Whole-study findings and limits: Ankylosing spondylitis blood appeared to be characterized by a TCR beta motif of several highly homologous variants.

MiXCR, applied by TCRdb to the 5' RACE reads, yields one record per CDR3 protein. The sample consists of 300,000 to 400,000 distinct CDR3 sequences, about a fifth of them appearing once. Source material: blood, either unsorted or a sorted T cell fraction (not recorded which). The receptors stem from a male donor with ankylosing spondylitis.

The chain links TRBV28 to TRBJ1-1; D gene uncertain. Germline CDR1 MDHEN, CDR2 SYDVKM. V was trimmed by 3 bases and J by 2 bases, leaving 10 bases between them. This CDR3 comprises 14 residues. This CDR3 is CASSFGRSNTEAFF. In DNA, the CDR3 is TGTGCCAGCAGTTTCGGCAGAAGTAACACTGAAGCTTTCTTT.

The chain combines TRBV20-1 with TRBJ2-5; D is possibly TRBD1 (7 bases). Germline loops: CDR1 DFQATT, CDR2 SNEGSKA (reference sequence). The V and J ends lost 8 bases and 4 bases respectively, with 14 bases between them. The CDR3 runs to 12 residues. DNA for the CDR3: TGCAGTCCTTCGCAGGGGGGAGAGACCCAGTACTTC. Translating it yields CSPSQGGETQYF.

This clonotype was seen more than once but under ten times. The chain recombines TRBV5-6 with TRBJ2-2, with D perhaps TRBD1 (5 bases). The germline V and J ends were trimmed by 4 bases and 2 bases, with 15 bases remaining between them. Germline lookup yields CDR1 SGHDT and CDR2 YYEEEE. This CDR3 region has 16 residues. The CDR3 coding sequence is TGTGCCAGCAGCCAAACATGGGGCCGAAACACCGGGGAGCTGTTTTTT. The encoded protein is CASSQTWGRNTGELFF.

The V call is TRBV12-3 or TRBV12-4, the J call TRBJ1-5; TRBD1 matches at 7 bases. The CDR3 has 14 amino acids. Germline trimming cut 3 bases from V and 4 bases from J; bases unmatched to any gene: 3. The CDR3 sequence: CASSFPGGNQPQHF. The DNA for the CDR3 is TGTGCCAGCAGTTTCCCAGGGGGGAATCAGCCCCAGCATTTT.

At least ten counts were recorded for this clonotype. The chain has TRBV5-1 and TRBJ2-5, with 8 bases aligning to TRBD1. CDR1 and CDR2 (germline): SGHRS, YFSETQ. The CDR3 runs 14 residues. J gave up 5 bases and V 1 base, and 4 bases lay outside the gene matches. Here the CDR3 reads CASSLTGGGETQYF. In DNA, the CDR3 is TGCGCCAGCAGCTTGACAGGGGGTGGGGAGACCCAGTACTTC. Drawing the rest from reference TRBV5-1 and TRBJ2-5, the complete variable domain is KAGVTQTPRYLIKTRGQQVTLSCSPISGHRSVSWYQQTPGQGLQFLFEYFSETQRNKGNFPGRFSGRQFSNSRSEMNVSTLELGDSALYLCASSLTGGGETQYFGPGTRLLVL.

A few counts support this clonotype. The chain links TRBV4-2 to TRBJ2-5; D might be TRBD2 (6 bases). Germline lookup yields CDR1 LGHNA and CDR2 YNFKEQ. The V and J ends lost 1 base and 4 bases respectively, with 13 bases between them. This CDR3 is 15 amino acids long. CDR3 amino acids: CASSQGAGGGETQYF. Written as DNA, the CDR3 is TGTGCCAGCAGCCAAGGAGCGGGCGGTGGAGAGACCCAGTACTTC.

The chain is built from TRBV30 and TRBJ2-1; 13 nucleotides line up with TRBD2. CDR1 GTSNPN and CDR2 SVGIG come from the germline V gene (reference sequence). The CDR3 totals 14 residues. V gave up 0 bases and J gave up 7 bases; unmatched junction bases: 0. This CDR3 is CAWSVLAGGNEQFF. In DNA form, the CDR3 reads TGTGCCTGGAGTGTACTAGCGGGAGGGAATGAGCAGTTCTTC.

There are many counts of this clonotype. The rearrangement joins TRBV29-1 to TRBJ2-2; 7 nucleotides line up with TRBD2. The ends lost 4 bases at V and 1 base at J; junction bases unmatched: 3. The CDR3 sequence is 14 residues long. Germline-derived CDR1 and CDR2 are SQVTM and ANQGSEA. CDR3: CSVALAVNTGELFF. DNA for the CDR3: TGCAGCGTTGCTCTAGCGGTGAACACCGGGGAGCTGTTTTTT.

This clonotype occurred a few times. This chain links TRBV20-1 with TRBJ2-1; 7 bases align to TRBD1. Germline CDR1 is DFQATT and CDR2 is SNEGSKA (reference sequence). With 6 bases clipped from V and 7 bases from J, the junction kept 12 bases outside the gene matches. This CDR3 region has 14 residues. As DNA, the CDR3 is TGCAGTGCAGAAAGCCCGGGACAGAATAATGAGCAGTTCTTC. This gives the protein CSAESPGQNNEQFF.

This clonotype was recorded a few times. This rearrangement joins TRBV6-1 to TRBJ1-4; a weak D match, TRBD1 (5 bases). Trimming left V 3 bases short and J 5 bases short, with 19 bases between. This CDR3 is 17 amino acids long. CDR1 and CDR2 (germline): MNHNS, SASEGT. The chain's CDR3 is CASSDRGWGPPNEKLFF. The CDR3 region has the DNA TGTGCCAGCAGTGATCGGGGGTGGGGTCCCCCCAATGAAAAACTGTTTTTT.

The chain recombines TRBV11-2 with TRBJ1-6, with a weak D call TRBD1 (5 bases). The V end lost 3 bases, the J end lost 9 bases, and 15 bases lay between the germline ends. The V gene's germline CDR1 is SGHAT and CDR2 FQNNGV. The CDR3 is 15 amino acids. CDR3 nucleotides: TGTGCCAGCAGCTTCGGGGCGGATGGTATTTCACCCCTCCACTTT. This codes for CASSFGADGISPLHF.

This clonotype appeared a few times. The chain recombines TRBV20-1 with TRBJ1-3; 10 bases are shared with TRBD1. The CDR3 is made up of 14 amino acids. Germline values: CDR1 DFQATT, CDR2 SNEGSKA (reference sequence). V was pared by 5 bases and J by 6 bases, with 7 bases of the junction left unmatched. The CDR3 DNA reads as TGCAGTGCTCCCGGGGGACAGGGGTTAAACACCATATATTTT. Translating gives CSAPGGQGLNTIYF.

DNA for the CDR3: TGTGCCAGCAGCTTGGGTTTGGGTAGCGGACTGTTTTTT. It yields the protein CASSLGLGSGLFF. The genes are TRBV7-8 and TRBJ1-4; no reliable D call. CDR1 and CDR2 from the germline V gene are SGHVS and FQNEAQ. The CDR3 extends over 13 amino acids. V gave up 3 bases and J gave up 13 bases, with 15 bases separating them.

DNA for the CDR3: TGTGCCAGCAGTTTATCTTTCGGGGAGGGCTTAGGAAAACTGTTTTTT. Protein product: CASSLSFGEGLGKLFF. The J gene is TRBJ1-4, the V gene TRBV28; unclear D gene. There are 16 residues in the CDR3. Trimming took off 1 base at V and 10 bases at J, with 19 bases between the two ends. Germline V gene sequence: CDR1 MDHEN, CDR2 SYDVKM.